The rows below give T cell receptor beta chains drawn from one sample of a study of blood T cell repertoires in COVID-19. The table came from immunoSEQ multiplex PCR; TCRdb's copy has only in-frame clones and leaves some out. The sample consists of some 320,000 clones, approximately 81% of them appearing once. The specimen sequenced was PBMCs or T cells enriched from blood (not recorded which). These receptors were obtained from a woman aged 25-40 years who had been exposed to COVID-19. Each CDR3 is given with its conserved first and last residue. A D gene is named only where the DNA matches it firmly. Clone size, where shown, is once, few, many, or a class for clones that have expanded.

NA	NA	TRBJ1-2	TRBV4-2	CASSPNGAGGVRNYGYTF	TGTGCCAGCAGCCCAAATGGGGCAGGAGGGGTGAGAAACTATGGCTACACCTTC
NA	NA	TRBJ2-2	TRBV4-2	CASSYTGLTLRKLFF	TGTGCCAGCAGCTATACAGGCCTTACACTCCGAAAGCTGTTTTTT
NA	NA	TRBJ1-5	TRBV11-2	CASSFSGDDGPQHF	TGTGCCAGCAGCTTTTCCGGAGATGATGGGCCCCAGCATTTT
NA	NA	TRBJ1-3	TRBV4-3	CASSLDEVSGNTIYF	TGCGCCAGCAGCCTAGACGAGGTCTCTGGAAACACCATATATTTT
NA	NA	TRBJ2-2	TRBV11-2	CASSARVDRAGAGELFF	TGTGCCAGCAGCGCCCGGGTGGACAGGGCGGGAGCCGGGGAGCTGTTTTTT
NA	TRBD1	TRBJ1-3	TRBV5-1	CASSLFNRGRPGNTIYF	TGCGCCAGCAGCTTGTTCAACAGGGGGCGACCTGGAAACACCATATATTTT
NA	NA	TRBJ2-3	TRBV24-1	CATSVSGVRTDTQYF	TGTGCCACCAGTGTATCAGGGGTAAGGACAGATACGCAGTATTTT
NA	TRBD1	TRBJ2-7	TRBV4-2	CASSQITGAYEQYF	TGTGCCAGCAGCCAAATAACAGGGGCCTACGAGCAGTACTTC
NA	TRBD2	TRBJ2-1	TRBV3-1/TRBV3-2	CASSQLAGGHNEQFF	TGTGCCAGCAGCCAACTAGCGGGGGGGCATAATGAGCAGTTCTTC
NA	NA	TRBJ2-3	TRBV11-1	CASSLVQGSTDTQYF	TGTGCCAGCAGCTTAGTCCAGGGGAGCACAGATACGCAGTATTTT
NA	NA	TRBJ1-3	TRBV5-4	CASSLQGGNTIYF	TGTGCCAGCAGCTTGCAGGGGGGAAACACCATATATTTT
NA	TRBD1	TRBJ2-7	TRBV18	CASSTFGTDTGEQYF	TGTGCCAGCTCAACATTCGGGACAGACACGGGGGAGCAGTACTTC
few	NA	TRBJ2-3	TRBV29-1	CSVDGVGGTDTQYF	TGCAGCGTTGACGGGGTTGGGGGCACAGATACGCAGTATTTT
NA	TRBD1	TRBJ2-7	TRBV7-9	CASSPEGQYYEQYF	TGTGCCAGCAGCCCCGAGGGACAGTACTACGAGCAGTACTTC
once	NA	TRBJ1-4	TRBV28	CASSLGPLATNEKLFF	TGTGCCAGCAGTTTAGGGCCACTAGCAACTAATGAAAAACTGTTTTTT
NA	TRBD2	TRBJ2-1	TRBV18	CASSRTSGPYNEQFF	TGTGCCAGCTCCCGGACTAGCGGGCCATACAATGAGCAGTTCTTC
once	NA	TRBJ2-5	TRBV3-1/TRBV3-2	CASSQEGSSGETQYF	TGTGCCAGCAGCCAAGAGGGATCCTCAGGGGAGACCCAGTACTTC
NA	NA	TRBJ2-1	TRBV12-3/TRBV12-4	CASSYSYNEQFF	TGTGCCAGCAGTTACAGTTACAATGAGCAGTTCTTC
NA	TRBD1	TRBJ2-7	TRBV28	CASSRRFETGRAEQYF	TGTGCCAGCAGCCGCCGTTTTGAGACAGGGAGAGCCGAGCAGTACTTC
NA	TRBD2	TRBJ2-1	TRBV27	CASSPPGLAGEHEQFF	TGTGCCAGCAGTCCTCCGGGACTAGCGGGAGAGCATGAGCAGTTCTTC
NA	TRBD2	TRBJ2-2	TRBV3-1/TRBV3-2	CASSGLAGVDGELFF	TGTGCCAGCAGTGGACTAGCGGGGGTTGACGGGGAGCTGTTTTTT
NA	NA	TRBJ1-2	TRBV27	CATSRASTGNYGYTF	TGTGCCACCAGCCGAGCCTCGACGGGAAACTATGGCTACACCTTC
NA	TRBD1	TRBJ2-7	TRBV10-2	CASSNTYTGGFSEQYF	TGCGCCAGCTCGAATACATACACAGGGGGTTTCTCCGAGCAGTACTTC
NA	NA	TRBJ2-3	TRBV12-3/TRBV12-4	CAITGDTQYF	TGTGCCATTACGGGGGATACGCAGTATTTT
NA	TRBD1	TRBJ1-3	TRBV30	CAWRRDRSSGNTIYF	TGTGCCTGGAGAAGGGACAGGTCCTCTGGAAACACCATATATTTT
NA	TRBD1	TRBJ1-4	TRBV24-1	CATSSTGGLGEKLFF	TGTGCCACCAGTTCCACAGGGGGCCTGGGTGAAAAACTGTTTTTT
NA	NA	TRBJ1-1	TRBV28	CASSPGGRRGTEAFF	TGTGCCAGCAGCCCGGGGGGCAGGAGGGGCACTGAAGCTTTCTTT
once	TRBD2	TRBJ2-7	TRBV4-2	CASSQGGGNEQYF	TGTGCCAGCAGCCAAGGCGGGGGGAACGAGCAGTACTTC
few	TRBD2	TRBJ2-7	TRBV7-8	CASSLSLARSYEQYF	TGTGCCAGCAGCTTATCACTAGCGAGGTCCTACGAGCAGTACTTC
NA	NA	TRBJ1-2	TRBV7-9	CASSSRPRAYGYTF	TGTGCCAGCAGCTCCCGACCGAGGGCCTATGGCTACACCTTC
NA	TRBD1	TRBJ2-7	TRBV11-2	CASSLAFSGTGAYEQYF	TGTGCCAGCAGCTTGGCCTTCTCCGGGACAGGGGCCTACGAGCAGTACTTC
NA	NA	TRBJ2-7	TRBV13	CASSLSGGKGYEQYF	TGTGCCAGCAGCTTATCGGGCGGGAAAGGCTACGAGCAGTACTTC
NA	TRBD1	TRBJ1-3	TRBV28	CASLATGRGNTIYF	TGTGCCAGCCTTGCGACAGGGCGCGGAAACACCATATATTTT
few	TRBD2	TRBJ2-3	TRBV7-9	CASSEGLAVTDTQYF	TGTGCCAGCAGCGAAGGACTAGCTGTTACAGATACGCAGTATTTT
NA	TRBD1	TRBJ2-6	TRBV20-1	CSASRGQPTGANVLTF	TGCAGTGCTAGTAGGGGACAGCCTACTGGGGCCAACGTCCTGACTTTC
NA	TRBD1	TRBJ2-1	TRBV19	CASSRSTGVLGDEQFF	TGTGCCAGTAGTAGATCGACAGGGGTCCTCGGGGATGAGCAGTTCTTC
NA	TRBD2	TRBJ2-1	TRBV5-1	CASSVMTSGGANEQFF	TGCGCCAGCAGTGTGATGACTAGCGGGGGGGCAAATGAGCAGTTCTTC
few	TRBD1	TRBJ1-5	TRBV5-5	CASSLGDPGQFNQPQHF	TGTGCCAGCAGCTTGGGGGATCCGGGACAGTTCAATCAGCCCCAGCATTTT
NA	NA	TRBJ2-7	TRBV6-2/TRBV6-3	CASSIMREQYF	TGTGCCAGCAGTATAATGCGCGAGCAGTACTTC
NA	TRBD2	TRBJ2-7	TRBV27	CASSWGGRSSYEQYF	TGTGCCAGCAGTTGGGGGGGAAGGAGCTCCTACGAGCAGTACTTC
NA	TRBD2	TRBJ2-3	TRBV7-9	CASSPDGASGRYTQYF	TGTGCCAGCAGCCCCGATGGGGCTAGCGGGAGGTACACGCAGTATTTT
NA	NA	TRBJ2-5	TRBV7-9	CASTPDTSRETQYF	TGTGCCAGCACACCGGACACATCAAGGGAGACCCAGTACTTC
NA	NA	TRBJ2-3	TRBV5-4	CASSLTGVTDTQYF	TGTGCCAGCAGCTTGACCGGAGTCACAGATACGCAGTATTTT
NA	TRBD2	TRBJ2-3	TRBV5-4	CASSSPTSGSRDTQYF	TGTGCCAGCAGCTCTCCGACTAGCGGGAGTCGAGATACGCAGTATTTT
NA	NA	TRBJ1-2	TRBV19	CASKRAWDGSNYGYTF	TGTGCCAGTAAGCGGGCCTGGGACGGCTCTAACTATGGCTACACCTTC
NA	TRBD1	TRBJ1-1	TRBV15	CATSRDQTGLGKAFF	TGTGCCACCAGCAGAGACCAGACAGGGTTGGGAAAAGCTTTCTTT
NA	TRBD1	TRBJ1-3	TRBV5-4	CASSSGQTFSGNTIYF	TGTGCCAGCAGCTCGGGACAGACCTTCTCTGGAAACACCATATATTTT
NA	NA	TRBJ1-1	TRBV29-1	CSVVAVFSAGPEAFF	TGCAGCGTTGTAGCGGTTTTCAGCGCCGGGCCTGAAGCTTTCTTT
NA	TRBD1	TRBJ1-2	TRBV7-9	CASSQLGQSLDYGYTF	TGTGCCAGCAGCCAATTGGGACAGTCACTTGACTATGGCTACACCTTC
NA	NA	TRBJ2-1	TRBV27	CASSPAGQDNEQFF	TGTGCCAGCAGTCCAGCGGGACAGGACAATGAGCAGTTCTTC
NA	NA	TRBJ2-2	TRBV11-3	CASRKDSNTGELFF	TGTGCCAGCAGGAAGGACTCGAACACCGGGGAGCTGTTTTTT
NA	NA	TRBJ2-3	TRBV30	CAWSTGTDTQYF	TGTGCCTGGAGTACGGGCACAGATACGCAGTATTTT
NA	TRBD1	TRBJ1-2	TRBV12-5	CASALTGRGYTF	TGTGCTAGTGCCCTGACAGGGAGAGGCTACACCTTC
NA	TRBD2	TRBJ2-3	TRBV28	CASSFSWGLAGGQDTQYF	TGTGCCAGCAGTTTTTCTTGGGGCCTAGCGGGGGGGCAAGATACGCAGTATTTT
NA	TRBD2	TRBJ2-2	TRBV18	CASSPYPSGGNTGELFF	TGTGCCAGCTCACCATACCCCAGCGGGGGGAACACCGGGGAGCTGTTTTTT
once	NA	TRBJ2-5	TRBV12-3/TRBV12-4	CASSLRLQETQYF	TGTGCCAGCAGTTTGAGACTACAAGAGACCCAGTACTTC
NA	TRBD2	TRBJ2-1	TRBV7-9	CASSPQRGYNEQFF	TGTGCCAGCAGCCCGCAGCGGGGGTACAATGAGCAGTTCTTC
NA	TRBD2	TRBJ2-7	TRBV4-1	CASSQGTSGRAAPEQYF	TGCGCCAGCAGCCAAGGGACTAGCGGGAGAGCTGCTCCCGAGCAGTACTTC
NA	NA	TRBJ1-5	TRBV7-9	CASSPPGDSNQPQHF	TGTGCCAGCAGCCCCCCGGGAGATAGCAATCAGCCCCAGCATTTT
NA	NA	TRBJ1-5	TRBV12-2	CASRPRPCSQPQHF	TGTGCAAGTCGCCCCAGGCCTTGCAGTCAGCCCCAGCATTTT